Presented here are 16 T cell receptor beta chains from one specimen sequenced in a study of cytomegalovirus exposure and HLA in healthy donors. With 60 Vbeta and 13 Jbeta primers, the PCR was carried out. Libraries were prepared by immunoSEQ multiplex PCR; TCRdb keeps only in-frame clonotypes and omits some of them. Here the sample spans roughly 93,000 clones, over 70% being singletons. Sequencing input: PBMCs. These receptors were collected from a man aged 35-49 years in good health and CMV-seronegative.

The V call is TRBV6-1, the J call TRBJ2-7; the match to TRBD2 covers 9 bases. V dropped 3 bases and J dropped 4; count of bases not matched to a gene: 7. CDR1 and CDR2 from the germline V gene are MNHNS and SASEGT. This CDR3 has 15 amino acids. The CDR3 spells CASSDRRGGLYEQYF. The CDR3 DNA is TGTGCCAGCAGTGATAGGCGGGGGGGCCTTTACGAGCAGTACTTC.

The chain joins TRBV4-3 to TRBJ2-3, with TRBD2 identical over 7 bases. With 4 bases clipped from V and 1 base from J, the junction kept 5 bases outside the gene matches. CDR1 is LGHNA, CDR2 YSLEER, per germline. The CDR3 is made up of 15 amino acids. This chain's CDR3 is CASSPAAGGTDTQYF. The CDR3, as DNA: TGCGCCAGCAGCCCGGCGGCGGGGGGCACAGATACGCAGTATTTT.

The V call is TRBV19, the J call TRBJ1-5; a weak D match, TRBD1 (6 bases). V was trimmed by 3 bases and J by 8 bases, leaving 8 bases between them. The germline CDR1 and CDR2 sequences are LNHDA and SQIVND (reference sequence). The CDR3 has 12 residues. The CDR3 bases are TGTGCCAGTAGTATGGGGGCCGAGCCCCAGCATTTT. Protein: CASSMGAEPQHF.

The chain couples TRBV19 to TRBJ1-6; 10 bases match TRBD1. This CDR3 has 15 amino acids. V lost 7 bases to trimming and J lost 9 bases; unmatched junction nucleotides: 9. Germline loops: CDR1 LNHDA, CDR2 SQIVND (reference sequence). CDR3 sequence reads: CASNPTGGTASPLHF. CDR3 nucleotides: TGTGCCAGTAACCCGACAGGGGGCACAGCTTCACCCCTCCACTTT.

The chain uses TRBV23-1 and TRBJ1-1, with a weak D call TRBD1 (6 bases). TRBV23-1 is sorted into the ORF group, with uncertain function. The V end lost 3 bases, the J end lost 0 bases, and 11 bases lay between the germline ends. The CDR3 is made up of 15 amino acids. CDR3 coding DNA: TGCGCCAGCAGTCAGAGGACAGTCATGAACACTGAAGCTTTCTTT. This codes for CASSQRTVMNTEAFF.

As for this clone: The junction differs from germline at one of its ends, possibly a read error. The chain carries TRBV7-9 and TRBJ2-1, with a tentative D call TRBD2 (6 bases). Germline V gene sequence: CDR1 SEHNR, CDR2 FQNEAQ (reference sequence). CDR3 length: 17 amino acids. The CDR3, as DNA: TGTTCCAGCAGCTTAGCTGGAGCGGAGGGACTCTACAATGAGCAGTTCTTC. The encoded protein is CSSSLAGAEGLYNEQFF.

This chain uses TRBV7-9 with TRBJ2-5; possibly TRBD1 for D (5 bases). This CDR3 has 13 residues. The V gene's germline CDR1 is SEHNR and CDR2 FQNEAQ (reference sequence). The germline V and J ends were trimmed by 7 bases and 5 bases, with 14 bases remaining between them. CDR3: CASKQAGVETQYF. In DNA, the CDR3 is TGTGCCAGCAAACAGGCTGGAGTCGAGACCCAGTACTTC.

For the CDR3, the DNA is TGTGCCAGCAGCAAAACTATCGACAGTGCCAGCAATCAGCCCCAGCATTTT. It is translated as CASSKTIDSASNQPQHF. The chain carries TRBV21-1 and TRBJ1-5; TRBD1, the D gene given by the table, was not confirmed from the DNA. TRBV21-1 is shown as a pseudogene. This CDR3 contains 17 residues.

The V and J genes are TRBV13 and TRBJ2-3; the match to TRBD1 covers 11 bases. The CDR3 contains 17 residues. CDR1 is PRHDT, CDR2 FYEKMQ, per germline (reference sequence). Germline trimming cut 4 bases from V and 2 bases from J; bases unmatched to any gene: 8. DNA for the CDR3: TGTGCCAGCAGCTCACTCTCGGACAGGGGGCCCACAGATACGCAGTATTTT. It specifies CASSSLSDRGPTDTQYF.

The genes are TRBV5-1 and TRBJ2-7; 11 bases align to TRBD1. The CDR3 spans 15 residues. Germline CDR1 is SGHRS and CDR2 is YFSETQ. With V trimmed by 4 bases and J by 1 base, 4 bases remained unmatched. This CDR3 is CASSEDRGLSYEQYF. The CDR3 DNA is TGCGCCAGCAGCGAGGACAGGGGGCTTTCCTACGAGCAGTACTTC.

This clone has only a few counts. The V and J genes are TRBV7-3 and TRBJ1-2, with a weak D call TRBD1 (5 bases). The V end lost 5 bases, the J end lost 6 bases, and 16 bases lay between the germline ends. The germline gives CDR1 SGHTA, CDR2 FQGTGA. The CDR3 is 14 residues long. The CDR3 loop reads CASSPGRGEDGYTF. CDR3 nucleotides: TGTGCCAGCAGCCCCGGGAGAGGGGAGGATGGCTACACCTTC.

The table lists this clone with a few counts. The chain combines TRBV7-6 with TRBJ2-7; tentatively, D is TRBD2 (6 bases). This CDR3 has 15 residues. V lost 5 bases and J lost 5, with 19 bases in between. The germline V gene encodes CDR1 SGHVS and CDR2 FNYEAQ. The CDR3 bases are TGTGCCAGCAGCCCCCGAAGGACTAAGGGCCACGAGCAGTACTTC. Encoded protein: CASSPRRTKGHEQYF.

The chain joins TRBV4-3 to TRBJ2-3, with TRBD2 matching over 7 bases. The CDR3 extends over 16 amino acids. J was trimmed by 3 bases and V by 3 bases; bases with no gene match: 9. From germline, CDR1 is LGHNA and CDR2 YSLEER. The CDR3 bases are TGCGCCAGCAGCCAGAGCGGGACTGGGGTAACAGATACGCAGTATTTT. This sequence encodes CASSQSGTGVTDTQYF.

The chain is built from TRBV11-3 and TRBJ2-7; 7 bases fit TRBD1. The CDR3 has 14 amino acids. Germline lookup yields CDR1 SGHNT and CDR2 YENEEA. Trimming at V came to 5 bases and at J to 3 bases, leaving 7 bases not matched to a gene. The CDR3 region has the DNA TGTGCCAGCAGCCGAGGGGGCCGCGACTACGAGCAGTACTTC. It is translated as CASSRGGRDYEQYF.

The chain recombines TRBV19 with TRBJ1-2, with a tentative D call TRBD1 (6 bases). The V and J ends lost 6 bases and 3 bases respectively, with 11 bases between them. Per the germline V gene, CDR1 is LNHDA and CDR2 is SQIVND (reference sequence). The CDR3 runs to 13 residues. The DNA for the CDR3 is TGTGCCAGTAGACTCGCAGGGGACTATGGCTACACCTTC. This gives the protein CASRLAGDYGYTF. The full variable domain, rest sourced from reference TRBV19 and TRBJ1-2, is DGGITQSPKYLFRKEGQNVTLSCEQNLNHDAMYWYRQDPGQGLRLIYYSQIVNDFQKGDIAEGYSVSREKKESFPLTVTSAQKNPTAFYLCASRLAGDYGYTFGSGTRLTVV.

This clone has just one count. The chain recombines TRBV9 with TRBJ1-5, with D maybe TRBD1 (5 bases). The germline V and J ends were trimmed by 4 bases and 2 bases, with 10 bases remaining between them. Germline CDR1 is SGDLS and CDR2 is YYNGEE. This CDR3 contains 14 residues. CDR3 protein: CASSIGAGNQPQHF. The CDR3 region has the DNA TGTGCCAGCAGCATAGGGGCCGGCAATCAGCCCCAGCATTTT.